These T cell receptor beta chains were read from a single sample in a study of T cells after yellow fever vaccination. Using its own MiXCR run on the 5' RACE reads, TCRdb lists one record per CDR3 protein. Of 25,000 to 35,000 distinct CDR3 sequences in the sample, 6.3% were seen once. This sample comprised PBMCs, either bulk or a sorted T-cell subset (CD4+, CD8+, memory, or dextramer-sorted; not recorded which), obtained on the day of the yellow fever booster vaccination. All receptors derive from a man in his thirties or forties who received the YFV17D yellow fever vaccine. Each CDR3 is given with its conserved first and last residue. Fields, in order: V gene, D gene, clone size, J gene, CDR3 protein, CDR3 DNA. D genes are given only for firm matches. The size entry is marked missing in some rows and otherwise reads once, few, many or a size class.

V: TRBV6-1
D: TRBD2
size: few
J: TRBJ2-3
CDR3: CASRALAGRTDTQYF
DNA: TGTGCCAGCAGGGCACTAGCGGGACGCACAGATACGCAGTATTTT

V: TRBV6-5
D: .
size: .
J: TRBJ2-1
CDR3: CASSYSVEGSYNEQFF
DNA: TGTGCCAGCAGTTACTCAGTGGAAGGGTCCTACAATGAGCAGTTCTTC

V: TRBV11-2
D: .
size: .
J: TRBJ1-2
CDR3: CASSLESPGIYGYTF
DNA: TGTGCCAGCAGCTTAGAATCCCCGGGGATTTATGGCTACACCTTC

V: TRBV27
D: TRBD2
size: few
J: TRBJ2-3
CDR3: CASSPGTSGRVSTDTQYF
DNA: TGTGCCAGCAGCCCCGGGACTAGCGGGAGGGTGAGCACAGATACGCAGTATTTT

V: TRBV24-1
D: .
size: many
J: TRBJ1-3
CDR3: CATSDLLGNTIYF
DNA: TGTGCCACCAGTGATTTGCTGGGGAACACCATATATTTT

V: TRBV20-1
D: .
size: many
J: TRBJ2-3
CDR3: CSATGAGGPDTQYF
DNA: TGCAGTGCTACTGGGGCCGGGGGCCCAGATACGCAGTATTTT

V: TRBV20-1
D: .
size: .
J: TRBJ1-1
CDR3: CSARDDRTGVEAFF
DNA: TGCAGTGCTAGAGACGACAGGACCGGGGTGGAAGCTTTCTTT

V: TRBV28
D: .
size: many
J: TRBJ1-1
CDR3: CASSLAPLATEAFF
DNA: TGTGCCAGCAGTTTGGCCCCTTTGGCCACTGAAGCTTTCTTT

V: TRBV27
D: .
size: many
J: TRBJ2-1
CDR3: CASTSLAVYNEQFF
DNA: TGTGCCAGCACTAGTCTAGCAGTGTACAATGAGCAGTTCTTC

V: TRBV29-1
D: .
size: few
J: TRBJ2-6
CDR3: CSAAAGSSGANVLTF
DNA: TGCAGCGCGGCAGCCGGAAGCTCTGGGGCCAACGTCCTGACTTTC

V: TRBV6-1
D: TRBD1
size: few
J: TRBJ2-3
CDR3: CASSARTGLYSIF
DNA: TGTGCCAGCAGTGCTCGGACAGGACTCTACAGTATTTTC